The 25 T cell receptor beta chains given below trace back to one sample, sequenced in a study of cytotoxic CD8 clonotypes in ibrutinib-treated CLL. Assay: immunoSEQ multiplex PCR; the TCRdb copy retains only in-frame clones and omits some. Of approximately 190,000 clones listed, 75% to 80% were seen once; the top ten hold approximately 10%. The sequences come from PBMCs, collected after 12 months of ibrutinib treatment. Every receptor here comes from a human donor with chronic lymphocytic leukemia.

The rearrangement joins TRBV27 to TRBJ1-1, with TRBD1 as a possible D gene (6 bases). Trimming left V 5 bases short and J 4 bases short, with 17 bases between. This CDR3 spans 15 amino acids. In germline, CDR1 is MNHEY, CDR2 SMNVEV (reference sequence). The CDR3 bases are TGTGCCAGCAGTCCCCGTTCAGACAGGAGCACTGAAGCTTTCTTT. Protein sequence: CASSPRSDRSTEAFF.

This clone was detected only a few times. The chain has TRBV5-1 and TRBJ1-6; no clear D. Trimming removed 0 bases at V and 8 bases at J, with 12 bases between. The CDR3 consists of 15 residues. The germline V gene encodes CDR1 SGHRS and CDR2 YFSETQ. The CDR3 is CASSLEPEPYSPLHF. The CDR3 coding sequence is TGCGCCAGCAGCTTGGAGCCAGAGCCTTATTCACCCCTCCACTTT.

In this sample, this clone turned up a few times. The chain combines TRBV7-8 with TRBJ1-4, with D hard to call. The V end lost 6 bases, the J end lost 4 bases, and 12 bases lay between the germline ends. The CDR3 has 14 amino acids. CDR1 and CDR2 from the germline V gene are SGHVS and FQNEAQ. In DNA form, the CDR3 reads TGTGCCAGCAGGGGGTGGGAGGTTAATGAAAAACTGTTTTTT. The encoded protein is CASRGWEVNEKLFF.

The J gene is TRBJ2-1, the V gene TRBV18; no clear D gene. The length of the CDR3 is 12 residues. Germline V gene lookup returns CDR1 KGHSH and CDR2 LQKENI. Trimming left V 3 bases short and J 8 bases short, with 8 bases between. CDR3 coding DNA: TGTGCCAGCTCACCGCTCGGTGATGAGCAGTTCTTC. It is translated as CASSPLGDEQFF.

The chain employs TRBV5-1 and TRBJ1-5; D possibly corresponds to TRBD1 (6 bases). Germline V gene lookup returns CDR1 SGHRS and CDR2 YFSETQ. V was shortened by 2 bases and J by 6 bases, with 12 bases between the two germline ends. There are 14 residues in the CDR3. CDR3 region: CASSLRSGAQPQHF. The CDR3 region has the DNA TGCGCCAGCAGCTTACGATCAGGGGCTCAGCCCCAGCATTTT.

The chain recombines TRBV18 with TRBJ1-1, with 8 bases matching TRBD1. The CDR3 spans 14 residues. The J segment lost 4 bases and the V segment lost 3 bases, leaving 4 bases of the junction unmatched. Germline loops: CDR1 KGHSH, CDR2 LQKENI. DNA for the CDR3: TGTGCCAGCTCACCCTCAACAGGGGGCACTGAAGCTTTCTTT. Translating it yields CASSPSTGGTEAFF.

The V and J genes are TRBV5-1 and TRBJ1-5, with D unclear. The V gene lost 5 bases and the J gene lost 9 bases, with 15 bases spanning the gap. CDR3 size: 13 residues. Per the germline V gene, CDR1 is SGHRS and CDR2 is YFSETQ. The CDR3 DNA reads TGCGCCAGCAGTCTTGATTGGTTAGGGCCCCAGCATTTT. Encoded protein: CASSLDWLGPQHF.

V and J are TRBV4-1 and TRBJ2-7; TRBD2 agrees at 12 bases. CDR1 is MGHRA and CDR2 is YSYEKL in the germline V gene. V was clipped by 6 bases and J by 9 bases; unmatched bases: 15. This CDR3 is 16 amino acids long. CDR3 residues: CASRSLAGGPRLGQYF. The CDR3 DNA sequence: TGCGCCAGCAGATCTCTAGCGGGGGGGCCGAGGCTTGGGCAGTACTTC.

This chain joins TRBV9 and TRBJ1-6; 7 bases match TRBD1. The CDR3 length is 16 residues. Germline lookup yields CDR1 SGDLS and CDR2 YYNGEE. The V gene end was trimmed by 0 bases and the J gene end by 0 bases; junction bases not matched to a gene: 0. The CDR3, as DNA: TGTGCCAGCAGCGTAGGGGACAGCTCCTATAATTCACCCCTCCACTTT. Encoded protein: CASSVGDSSYNSPLHF.

The gene calls are TRBV18 and TRBJ2-3; 10 bases match TRBD1. The CDR3 runs to 15 residues. Germline loops: CDR1 KGHSH, CDR2 LQKENI. V shed 5 bases, J shed 4 bases, and the junction held 6 bases outside the gene matches. DNA of the CDR3: TGTGCCAGCTCAACACGACAGGGGGCCCCAGATACGCAGTATTTT. Translation: CASSTRQGAPDTQYF. Using reference TRBV18 and TRBJ2-3 for the parts outside the CDR3, the full variable domain is NAGVMQNPRHLVRRRGQEARLRCSPMKGHSHVYWYRQLPEEGLKFMVYLQKENIIDESGMPKERFSAEFPKEGPSILRIQQVVRGDSAAYFCASSTRQGAPDTQYFGPGTRLTVL.

This chain connects TRBV5-5 to TRBJ1-1; D not certain. This CDR3 is built from 14 residues. CDR1 SGHKS and CDR2 YYEKEE come from the germline V gene (reference sequence). V lost 0 bases to trimming and J lost 1 base, with 7 bases between them. The CDR3 loop is CASSLDLGNTEAFF. The CDR3 nucleotides read TGTGCCAGCAGCTTGGACCTGGGGAACACTGAAGCTTTCTTT.

This clone is a singleton in its sample. CDR3 sequence (DNA): TGTGCCAGCAGCTTAGCGGAGGGAACCGGGGAGCTGTTTTTT. Translated, it gives CASSLAEGTGELFF. The rearrangement joins TRBV11-1 to TRBJ2-2; D might be TRBD2 (6 bases). V was cut by 0 bases and J by 5 bases, with 7 bases left in between. The CDR3 is made up of 14 amino acids. The germline gives CDR1 SGHAT, CDR2 FQDESV (reference sequence).

CDR3: CATPGPQYF. The DNA of the CDR3 is TGTGCCACCCCCGGCCCGCAGTACTTC. The gene calls are TRBV6-1 and TRBJ2-7; D is ambiguous. Trimming cost V 10 bases and J 9 bases, with 10 bases left between them. The germline V gene encodes CDR1 MNHNS and CDR2 SASEGT. The CDR3 has 9 amino acids.

The chain couples TRBV11-3 to TRBJ1-1; unclear D gene. Trimming took 2 bases from V and 7 from J, leaving 11 bases between them. The CDR3 loop spans 13 amino acids. Per the germline V gene, CDR1 is SGHNT and CDR2 is YENEEA. The CDR3 bases are TGTGCCAGCAGCTTATTCCACGGAGGTGAAGCTTTCTTT. It translates to CASSLFHGGEAFF.

The chain links TRBV4-1 to TRBJ2-2; maybe TRBD1 (6 bases). V lost 0 bases and J 0 bases, leaving 14 bases between the germline ends. CDR3 length: 18 amino acids. The germline V gene encodes CDR1 MGHRA and CDR2 YSYEKL. CDR3 sequence: CASSQEARWGPNTGELFF. The CDR3 nucleotides read TGCGCCAGCAGCCAAGAGGCCCGCTGGGGGCCGAACACCGGGGAGCTGTTTTTT.

V usage is TRBV7-3 and J usage is TRBJ2-2, with TRBD2 as a possible D gene (5 bases). The CDR3 has 14 amino acids. Looked up from germline, CDR1 is SGHTA and CDR2 is FQGTGA. V lost 0 bases and J 5 bases, leaving 7 bases between the germline ends. Written as DNA, the CDR3 is TGTGCCAGCAGCTTAACGACGGGAACCGGGGAGCTGTTTTTT. Residues: CASSLTTGTGELFF.

V and J are TRBV28 and TRBJ2-6; a possible D gene is TRBD1 (6 bases). CDR1 and CDR2 (germline): MDHEN, SYDVKM. CDR3 size: 15 residues. Trimming removed 7 bases at V and 2 bases at J, with 12 bases between. The CDR3 sequence is CASNEQGTGANVLTF. The CDR3 bases are TGTGCCAGCAACGAACAGGGCACTGGGGCCAACGTCCTGACTTTC.

The V gene is TRBV4-2, the J gene TRBJ2-1, with D uncertain. The V gene lost 1 base and the J gene lost 7 bases, with 8 bases spanning the gap. The CDR3 sequence is 13 residues long. Germline V CDR1 and CDR2: LGHNA, YNFKEQ. CDR3 residues: CASSQGTENEQFF. CDR3 coding DNA: TGTGCCAGCAGCCAAGGTACAGAGAATGAGCAGTTCTTC.

In nucleotides, the CDR3 is TGTGCCAGCAGCTTGGAAGGAAGGAGGAACACTGAAGCTTTCTTT. Encoded protein: CASSLEGRRNTEAFF. V and J are TRBV5-4 and TRBJ1-1; D call uncertain. The germline CDR1 and CDR2 sequences are SGHNT and YYREEE (reference sequence). The CDR3 contains 15 residues. Trimming took 0 bases from V and 1 from J, leaving 10 bases between them.

Details on this clone: This specimen includes other DNA sequences encoding the same CDR3. This sequence joins TRBV2 and TRBJ2-7; no definite D call. CDR1 is SNHLY, CDR2 FYNNEI, per germline. This CDR3 is built from 11 residues. The V gene lost 3 bases and the J gene lost 4 bases, with 4 bases spanning the gap. CDR3 coding DNA: TGTGCCAGCAGTGATGGTTACGAGCAGTACTTC. Protein sequence: CASSDGYEQYF.

The V call is TRBV27, the J call TRBJ1-5, with 7 bases fitting TRBD1. The CDR3 has 14 amino acids. Unmatched junction bases numbered 4, after V lost 6 bases and J lost 2 bases. Germline V gene sequence: CDR1 MNHEY, CDR2 SMNVEV (reference sequence). This chain's CDR3 is CASSPGGRNQPQHF. Written as DNA, the CDR3 is TGTGCCAGCAGCCCAGGGGGGCGCAATCAGCCCCAGCATTTT.

This clone turned up a few times. CDR3 in DNA: TGTGCCAGCAGGCCTACAGCCGGGGGCTACACCTTC. Amino acid sequence: CASRPTAGGYTF. This chain links TRBV6-5 with TRBJ1-2; no clear D. The V gene lost 6 bases and the J gene lost 8 bases, with 13 bases spanning the gap. Germline V gene data show CDR1 as MNHEY and CDR2 as SVGAGI. This CDR3 has 12 amino acids.

The chain combines TRBV15 with TRBJ2-1; D gene unclear. V lost 1 base to trimming and J lost 8 bases, with 6 bases between them. The germline V gene has CDR1 LNHNV and CDR2 YYDKDF (reference sequence). CDR3 length: 12 residues. The CDR3 DNA sequence: TGTGCCACCAGCAGAGGATACGATGAGCAGTTCTTC. It is translated as CATSRGYDEQFF.

This clone was seen a handful of times. The chain recombines TRBV7-9 with TRBJ2-7, with D unresolved. CDR1 and CDR2 (germline): SEHNR, FQNEAQ (reference sequence). Trimming pared 1 base from V and 4 bases from J, leaving 5 bases between. The CDR3 length is 12 residues. The CDR3 coding sequence is TGTGCCAGCAGCTTAGTCGTTTACGAGCAGTACTTC. Its protein is CASSLVVYEQYF.

This clone was found a few times. CDR3 DNA: TGTGCCAGCTCACCTAGACAGGGAGGCGATTCACCCCTCCACTTT. Its protein product is CASSPRQGGDSPLHF. J is TRBJ1-6 and V is TRBV18; TRBD1 aligns across 7 bases. CDR3 length equals 15 residues. V dropped 3 bases and J dropped 8; count of bases not matched to a gene: 7. Germline loops: CDR1 KGHSH, CDR2 LQKENI.